What follows is one T cell receptor (beta chain) and its context. This sample was taken from a study of OX40 agonist ivuxolimab in advanced cancers. About the research overall: Under the entry rules, prior anti-PD-1, anti-PD-L1 or anti-CTLA-4 therapy was allowed, and 40% had some.

Libraries were prepared by immunoSEQ multiplex PCR; TCRdb keeps only in-frame clonotypes and omits some of them. The table includes about 60,000 clones, 84% detected once. V gave up 5 bases and J gave up 6 bases, with 19 bases separating them. The CDR3 consists of 15 residues. Germline CDR1 and CDR2: SGHTA and FQGNSA. This receptor was obtained from an adult with an advanced solid tumor such as melanoma, head and neck, liver or kidney cancer. The sample here was CD4+ or CD8+ T cells sorted from blood, taken in a trial of the OX40 agonist ivuxolimab. The rearrangement links TRBV7-2 to TRBJ1-1; maybe TRBD1 (6 bases). The CDR3 protein is CASSTERGAGAEAFF. CDR3 in DNA: TGTGCCAGCAGCACAGAAAGGGGGGCTGGGGCTGAAGCTTTCTTT.